This TCR beta chain originates from a study of cytomegalovirus exposure and HLA in healthy donors (dated by TCRdb to 2016 to 2017). The study in broad terms: According to an earlier analysis of 587 of the donors, about 179 million T cells yielded 117 million unique TCR beta sequences and about 300 Gb of sequence data. An early release that covered about 600 HLA-typed donors contained approximately 320 gigabases of sequencing data and about 84 million unique TCR sequences. Of the roughly 400 genotyped donors, about 80% fell in the genetic ancestry cluster associated with self-reported Caucasian donors. The study was designed to test whether signatures of past pathogen exposure could be identified by cataloging public T cell receptors. Using immunosequencing, the study profiled T cell repertoires from 640 or so subjects and related those repertoires to cytomegalovirus serostatus. A separate validation cohort of 90 to 150 different subjects was used in addition to the roughly 700-subject first cohort. To predict cytomegalovirus infection status, the study brought together high-throughput TCR immunosequencing, statistical association of individual TCRs with disease status, and machine learning. A later analysis re-analyzed previously published TCR beta repertoires from roughly 600 donors and added high-resolution HLA genotyping to study TCR occurrence patterns. Rather than drawing on any new phenotypic data, the later analysis identified candidate immune exposures from TCR beta sequences and the way those sequences occurred across donors. An earlier analysis of several hundred of the donors applied high-throughput TCR beta sequencing to assess whether each TCR beta V gene segment acted as functional or pseudogenic. Donor age, sex, ethnicity and CMV serostatus were collected together with the repertoire data. A later genetic analysis took genome-wide SNP genotypes for about 55% of the 666 donors and used that subset as a discovery cohort. All discovery cohort repertoires had been generated using a single sequencing platform. HLA typing included class I and class II loci at four-digit resolution. Typing coverage varied by locus: roughly 620-630 donors for A, B, C, DRB1 and DQB1; approximately 500 for DQA1; about 600 for DPA1; approximately 450 for DPB1. Several DR-DQ haplotypes were handled as single units for association and clustering because linkage in the cohort was strong. Among about 360 genotyped donors of the cohort, an average of roughly 240,000 unique TCR beta nucleotide sequences were sequenced per donor, roughly a sixth of them non-productive.

About this clone: Its antigen has not been determined. Per-base qualities were not stored, and no clone one base away is much larger.

The full study reports these points: The cohort was sequenced for TCR beta chains only, and without alpha or paired-chain data the features that could be detected were limited. In a later analysis, 16,951 TCR beta sequences were associated with specific HLA alleles at a false discovery rate of 0.05. In a later analysis, most CMV-associated TCR beta chains were found to appear HLA-restricted, with HLA associations seemingly driven largely by CMV exposure. Broadly in line with IMGT annotations, most TCR beta V segments showed up in productive rearrangements about 90% or about 30% of the time in an earlier analysis of 587 of the donors. The presence/absence analyses assumed that sequencing depth was roughly uniform across donors, and that assumption may not be true. The study gave a list of 150 to 200 TCR beta chains associated with cytomegalovirus. A group of highly shared sequence variants was considered likely to be a technical artifact of the sequencing pipeline. In a later genetic analysis, fewer N-insertions in productive TCRs were reported among donors in an Asian-associated ancestry cluster than the roughly 640-donor mean. In a later analysis, HLA-associated TCR beta chains showed more clonal expansion and lower generation probabilities than non-associated chains that were equally common. Cytomegalovirus status was reported to be diagnosed by the classifier with high specificity and sensitivity in both the original and validation cohorts. When HLA alleles, especially DR and DQ, strongly co-occurred, attributing TCR associations to individual alleles was difficult. In vitro tests confirmed that a few of the cytomegalovirus-associated TCR beta chains recognize cytomegalovirus antigens. Roughly 17 rarely observed V segments, including chromosome 9 orphons, were excluded from the earlier analysis of about 600 of the donors because counts were too low. Correlated functional status among segregating V segments might reflect linkage disequilibrium, but an unknown experimental factor could not be ruled out. In a later analysis, the rate of TCR association differed among HLA loci, with DRB1 alleles having the most associated TCRs and HLA-C alleles having the fewest. Most TCR sequences were observed very rarely across donors, whereas some public TCRs were present in many individuals. In a later analysis, several top co-occurrence clusters were reported to appear linked to parvovirus B19, influenza, CMV and Epstein-Barr virus. Because HLA typing was unavailable for some donors at each locus, only the typed subset was used in association tests. According to the authors, the approach could potentially be generalized to other disease states and immunological phenotypes. A further reported finding was that TCR beta sequences accurately predicted the HLA-A and HLA-B alleles for most subjects in the first cohort. For the cohort, immune exposure information was limited to CMV serostatus. A later genetic analysis associated a missense DCLRE1C variant with V-gene and J-gene trimming of TCR beta chains, and an independent cohort replicated the association.

Libraries were prepared through the immunoSEQ multiplex PCR assay. For the multiplex PCR, a mixture combining 60 forward primers for TCR Vbeta segments and 13 reverse primers for TCR Jbeta segments was used. A multiplex PCR assay on genomic DNA amplified the CDR3 region of rearranged TCR beta genes. On the Illumina HiSeq System, the amplified TCR beta libraries were sequenced as 87-base-pair reads. On the authors' methods: Across the 500 to 750 repertoires, a later analysis counted roughly 84 million unique TCR beta chains, 8.5 million to 12 million of which were shared by at least two donors. A nearest-neighbor algorithm error-corrected the raw reads and collapsed the reads into unique sequences, merging closely related sequences to remove PCR and sequencing errors. V, D and J gene segments were assigned by aligning CDR3 sequences to IMGT reference sequences. For a sequence to be retained, a match of at least six nucleotides was required to both a V gene segment and a J gene segment. Rearrangements were classified as productive when the CDR3 lacked stop codons and remained in frame with V and J, and all other rearrangements were classified as non-productive. CDR3 was defined according to IMGT convention as the region running from the second conserved V-encoded cysteine to the conserved J-encoded phenylalanine. In an earlier analysis of more than 550 of the donors, sequences lacking an unambiguous match to a single V gene segment were excluded. In an earlier analysis of some 590 of the donors, a V segment was called functional when productive rearrangements were above 56.7%, and segregating when the standard deviation between donors exceeded 5%. A statistical classification framework was built to diagnose cytomegalovirus status from the catalog of TCR beta chain sequences. In a later analysis, TCR nucleotide sequences were compared against IMGT/GENE-DB human TR gene sequences so that V and J genes could be assigned. Using the TCRdist pipeline, a later analysis assigned CDR3 sequences along with most-parsimonious VDJ recombination scenarios. In a later analysis, every TCR beta chain was defined by the combination of its CDR3 amino acid sequence and its V-gene family, and reads without a unique V-gene family were dropped. In a later analysis, a few hundred highly shared, low-generation-probability nucleotide sequences were removed to address suspected cross-contamination and a sequencing artifact. A later analysis calculated a clonal expansion index for each public chain from normalized within-repertoire ranks of inferred template counts. In a later analysis, generation probabilities were computed using a VDJ recombination model fitted to out-of-frame rearrangements, and the results were checked against IGoR. In a later analysis, TCR-TCR, TCR-HLA and TCR-CMV co-occurrence was scored with hypergeometric tests, and a repertoire-size bias correction was applied to TCR pairs. False discovery rates were estimated in a later analysis by permuting HLA or CMV assignments 20 times. In a later analysis, co-occurring TCRs were grouped with DBSCAN, and TCRdist sequence similarity was added when clustering was performed within HLA-allele-positive subsets. For co-occurrence clustering, repertoires with fewer than 30,000 or more than 120,000 public chains were excluded, along with roughly 5 repertoires with anomalous nucleotide sharing. TCRdb holds this immuneACCESS table with in-frame rearrangements only. Some clones are missing; in checked studies, unresolved V genes explain under half, and the rest has no known cause. V and J calls and clone size are given by that table; D and trimming were obtained from the DNA. The sample includes approximately 180,000 clones, with 75% to 85% observed a single time. The leading ten clones occupy less than 15% of the sample.

The cohort comprised fewer than 700 healthy bone marrow donors. At the time of sampling, all cohort members were nominally healthy, though unrecorded immune exposures were likely present. The donor was CMV seropositive and belonged to the group of 250 to 350 seropositive cohort members. A peripheral blood sample was collected from each donor, and TCR beta sequencing was performed on peripheral blood mononuclear cells. The Qiagen DNeasy Blood Extraction Kit was used to extract genomic DNA from the blood cell samples. Sequences were obtained from PBMCs. This clonotype was obtained from a woman aged 45-60 years in good health and CMV-seropositive.

The CDR3 amino acid sequence is: CASSFLVTAPQGYNEQFF. The sequence in DNA is TGTGCCAGCAGTTTCTTGGTGACAGCCCCACAGGGATACAATGAGCAGTTCTTC. The rearrangement combines TRBV27 with TRBJ2-1; the D segment could be TRBD1, given 6 matching bases. CDR1 is given as MNHEY and CDR2 as SMNVEV, both from the germline V gene (reference sequence). At the junction V is shortened by 3 bases and J by 4 bases, with 22 bases in between. Reading from cysteine to phenylalanine, the CDR3 counts 18 amino acids. Just the 54-base CDR3 DNA is kept, in frame starting at base 1.